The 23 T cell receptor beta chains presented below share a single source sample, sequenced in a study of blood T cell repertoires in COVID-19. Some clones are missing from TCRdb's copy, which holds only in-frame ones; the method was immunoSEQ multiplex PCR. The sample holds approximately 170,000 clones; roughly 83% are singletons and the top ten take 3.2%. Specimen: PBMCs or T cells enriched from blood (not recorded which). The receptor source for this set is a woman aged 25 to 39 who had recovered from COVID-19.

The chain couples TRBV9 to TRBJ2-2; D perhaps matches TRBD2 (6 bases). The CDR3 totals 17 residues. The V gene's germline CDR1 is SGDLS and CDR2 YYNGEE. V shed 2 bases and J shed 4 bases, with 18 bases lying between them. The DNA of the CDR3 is TGTGCCAGCAGCGTGGGACTGGCGCATGCGAGCACCGGGGAGCTGTTTTTT. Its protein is CASSVGLAHASTGELFF.

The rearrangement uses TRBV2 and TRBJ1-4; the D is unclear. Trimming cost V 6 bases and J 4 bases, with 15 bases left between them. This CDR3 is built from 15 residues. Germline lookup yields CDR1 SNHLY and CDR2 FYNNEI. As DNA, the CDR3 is TGTGCCAGCAGGAAGCGAGGAAATATTAATGAAAAACTGTTTTTT. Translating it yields CASRKRGNINEKLFF.

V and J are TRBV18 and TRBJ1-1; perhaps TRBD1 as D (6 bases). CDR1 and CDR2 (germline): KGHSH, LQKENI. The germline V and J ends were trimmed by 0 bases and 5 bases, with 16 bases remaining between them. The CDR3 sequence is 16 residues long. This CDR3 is CASSPPTGSFGTEAFF. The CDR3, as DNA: TGTGCCAGCTCACCACCAACAGGGAGCTTCGGGACTGAAGCTTTCTTT.

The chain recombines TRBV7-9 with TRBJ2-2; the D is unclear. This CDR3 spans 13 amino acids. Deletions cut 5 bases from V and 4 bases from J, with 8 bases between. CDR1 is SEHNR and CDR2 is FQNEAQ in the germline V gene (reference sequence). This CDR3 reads CASSPRVTGELFF. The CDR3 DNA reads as TGTGCCAGCAGCCCCCGGGTCACCGGGGAGCTGTTTTTT.

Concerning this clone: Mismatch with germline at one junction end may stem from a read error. Here the CDR3 reads CASSLARRGEGGELFF. The CDR3 DNA reads TGTGCTAGCAGCTTAGCGCGGAGGGGTGAAGGCGGGGAGCTGTTTTTT. The V call is TRBV7-7, the J call TRBJ2-2; D might be TRBD2 (6 bases). The CDR3 spans 16 residues. Germline V gives CDR1 SSHAT, CDR2 FNYEAQ (reference sequence). Variable domain in full (rest from reference TRBV7-7 and TRBJ2-2): GAGVSQSPRYKVTKRGQDVTLRCDPISSHATLYWYQQALGQGPEFLTYFNYEAQPDKSGLPSDRFSAERPEGSISTLTIQRTEQRDSAMYRCASSLARRGEGGELFFGEGSRLTVL.

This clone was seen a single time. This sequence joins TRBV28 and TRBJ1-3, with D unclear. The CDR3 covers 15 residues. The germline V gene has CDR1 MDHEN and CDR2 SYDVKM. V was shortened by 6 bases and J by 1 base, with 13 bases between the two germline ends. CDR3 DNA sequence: TGTGCCAGCAGGCGGTCCTCCGGGTCTGGAAACACCATATATTTT. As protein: CASRRSSGSGNTIYF.

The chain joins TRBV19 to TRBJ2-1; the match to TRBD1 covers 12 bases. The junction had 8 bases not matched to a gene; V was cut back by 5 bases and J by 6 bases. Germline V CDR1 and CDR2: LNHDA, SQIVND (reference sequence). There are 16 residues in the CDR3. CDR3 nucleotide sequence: TGTGCCAGTAGTCTGAACGGGGACAGGGGGCTCAATGAGCAGTTCTTC. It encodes CASSLNGDRGLNEQFF. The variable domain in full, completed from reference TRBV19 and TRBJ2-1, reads DGGITQSPKYLFRKEGQNVTLSCEQNLNHDAMYWYRQDPGQGLRLIYYSQIVNDFQKGDIAEGYSVSREKKESFPLTVTSAQKNPTAFYLCASSLNGDRGLNEQFFGPGTRLTVL.

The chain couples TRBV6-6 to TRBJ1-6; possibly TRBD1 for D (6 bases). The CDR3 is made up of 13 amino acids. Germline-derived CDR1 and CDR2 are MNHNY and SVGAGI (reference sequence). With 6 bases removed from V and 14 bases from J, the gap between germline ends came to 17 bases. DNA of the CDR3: TGTGCCAGCAGGCCAACACAGGGAGTAACCCTCCACTTT. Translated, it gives CASRPTQGVTLHF.

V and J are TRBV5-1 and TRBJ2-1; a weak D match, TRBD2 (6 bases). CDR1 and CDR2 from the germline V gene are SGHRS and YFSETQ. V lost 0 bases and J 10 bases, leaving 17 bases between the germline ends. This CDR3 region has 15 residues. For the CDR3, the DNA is TGCGCCAGCAGCTTGGGCGGGAACGGGGCGTGGGAGCAGTTCTTC. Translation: CASSLGGNGAWEQFF.

As DNA, the CDR3 is TGTGCCAGCAGCCAAGCAGGGGAAGAAAAACTGTTTTTT. Translated: CASSQAGEEKLFF. The chain is built from TRBV3-1 (or the pseudogene TRBV3-2) and TRBJ1-4; TRBD1 is a possible D gene (6 bases). The CDR3 runs to 13 residues. From germline, CDR1 is LGHDT and CDR2 YNNKEL (reference sequence). V shed 1 base and J shed 8 bases, with 8 bases lying between them.

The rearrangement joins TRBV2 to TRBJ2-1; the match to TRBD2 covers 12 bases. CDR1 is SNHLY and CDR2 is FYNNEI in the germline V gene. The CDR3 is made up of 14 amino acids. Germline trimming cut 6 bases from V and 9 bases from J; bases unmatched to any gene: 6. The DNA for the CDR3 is TGTGCCAGCAGCACTAGCGGGGGGCCGGGTGAGCAGTTCTTC. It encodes CASSTSGGPGEQFF.

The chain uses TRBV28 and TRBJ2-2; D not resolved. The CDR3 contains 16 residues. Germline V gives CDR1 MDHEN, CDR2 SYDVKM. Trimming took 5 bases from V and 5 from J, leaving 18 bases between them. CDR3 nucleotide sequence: TGTGCCAGCAGTCCCCCAGCCCCTGGGCCAACCGGGGAGCTGTTTTTT. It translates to CASSPPAPGPTGELFF.

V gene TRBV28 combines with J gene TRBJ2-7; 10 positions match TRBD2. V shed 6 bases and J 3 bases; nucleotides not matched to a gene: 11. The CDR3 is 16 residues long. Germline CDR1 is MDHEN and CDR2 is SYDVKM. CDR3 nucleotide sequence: TGTGCCAGCAGACCCGGGGGGGCTAGCGGGAGCTACGAGCAGTACTTC. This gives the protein CASRPGGASGSYEQYF.

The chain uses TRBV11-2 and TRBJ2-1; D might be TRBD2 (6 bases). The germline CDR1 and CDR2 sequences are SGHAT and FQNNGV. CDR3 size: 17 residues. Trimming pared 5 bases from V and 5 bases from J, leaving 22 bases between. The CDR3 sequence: CASSLGLTTGLHNEQFF. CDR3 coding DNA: TGTGCCAGCAGCCTGGGACTCACAACAGGCCTTCACAATGAGCAGTTCTTC.

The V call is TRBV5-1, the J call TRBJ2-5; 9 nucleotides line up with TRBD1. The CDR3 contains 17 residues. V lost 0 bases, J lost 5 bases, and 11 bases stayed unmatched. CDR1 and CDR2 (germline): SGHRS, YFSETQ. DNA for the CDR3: TGCGCCAGCAGCTTGGCGAAAACAGGGGGCTTAAGTGAGACCCAGTACTTC. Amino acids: CASSLAKTGGLSETQYF.

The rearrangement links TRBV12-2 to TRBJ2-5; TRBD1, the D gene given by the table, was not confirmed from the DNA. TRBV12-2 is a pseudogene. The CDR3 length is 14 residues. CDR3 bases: TGTGCAAGTCGCCCCTCGTGGCCCAGGGAGACCCAGTACTTC. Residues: CASRPSWPRETQYF.

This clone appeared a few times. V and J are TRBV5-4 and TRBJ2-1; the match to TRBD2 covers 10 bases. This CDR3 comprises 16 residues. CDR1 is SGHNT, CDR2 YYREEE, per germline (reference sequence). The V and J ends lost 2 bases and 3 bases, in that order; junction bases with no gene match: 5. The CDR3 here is CASSLAGGTNYNEQFF. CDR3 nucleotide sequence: TGTGCCAGCAGCTTAGCGGGGGGGACCAACTACAATGAGCAGTTCTTC.

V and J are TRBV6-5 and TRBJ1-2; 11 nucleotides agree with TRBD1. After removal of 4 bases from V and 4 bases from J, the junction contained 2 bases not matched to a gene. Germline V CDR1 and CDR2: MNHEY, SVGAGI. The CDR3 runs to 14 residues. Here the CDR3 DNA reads TGTGCCAGCAGTTCGGGACAGGGGGGCTATGGCTACACCTTC. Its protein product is CASSSGQGGYGYTF.

CDR3 sequence reads: CASSQDNNGEHSSYEQYV. The CDR3, as DNA: TGTGCCAGCAGCCAAGATAATAACGGGGAGCACAGCTCCTACGAGCAGTACGTC. The rearrangement uses TRBV14 and TRBJ2-7; a possible D gene is TRBD2 (5 bases). The CDR3 has 18 amino acids. V lost 0 bases and J lost 0, with 18 bases in between. Germline V gives CDR1 SGHDN, CDR2 FVKESK.

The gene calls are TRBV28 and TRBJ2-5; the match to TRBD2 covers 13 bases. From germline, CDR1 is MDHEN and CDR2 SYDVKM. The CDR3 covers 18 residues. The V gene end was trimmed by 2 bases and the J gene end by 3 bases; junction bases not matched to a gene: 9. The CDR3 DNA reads TGTGCCAGCAGTTTAACGACTAGCGGGAGGTCGGGAAAAGAGACCCAGTACTTC. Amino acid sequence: CASSLTTSGRSGKETQYF. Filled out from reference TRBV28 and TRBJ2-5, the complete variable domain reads DVKVTQSSRYLVKRTGEKVFLECVQDMDHENMFWYRQDPGLGLRLIYFSYDVKMKEKGDIPEGYSVSREKKERFSLILESASTNQTSMYLCASSLTTSGRSGKETQYFGPGTRLLVL.

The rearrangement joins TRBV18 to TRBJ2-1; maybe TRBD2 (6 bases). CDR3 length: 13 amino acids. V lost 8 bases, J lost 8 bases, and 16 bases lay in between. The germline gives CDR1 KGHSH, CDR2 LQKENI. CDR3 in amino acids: CASDTSTEYEQFF. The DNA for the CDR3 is TGTGCCAGCGATACTAGCACGGAATATGAGCAGTTCTTC. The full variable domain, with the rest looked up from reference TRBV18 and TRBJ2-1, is NAGVMQNPRHLVRRRGQEARLRCSPMKGHSHVYWYRQLPEEGLKFMVYLQKENIIDESGMPKERFSAEFPKEGPSILRIQQVVRGDSAAYFCASDTSTEYEQFFGPGTRLTVL.

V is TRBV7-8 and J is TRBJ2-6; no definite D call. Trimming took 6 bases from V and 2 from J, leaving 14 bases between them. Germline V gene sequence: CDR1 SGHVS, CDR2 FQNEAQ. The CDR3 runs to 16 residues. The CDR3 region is CASSKRGAAGANVLTF. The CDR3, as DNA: TGTGCCAGCAGTAAGCGTGGCGCTGCTGGGGCCAACGTCCTGACTTTC.

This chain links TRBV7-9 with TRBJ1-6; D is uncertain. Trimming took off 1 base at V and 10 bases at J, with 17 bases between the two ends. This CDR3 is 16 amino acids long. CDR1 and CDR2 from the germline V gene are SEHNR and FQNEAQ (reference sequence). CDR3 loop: CASSLEVPGTYSPLHF. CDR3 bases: TGTGCCAGCAGCTTAGAGGTCCCAGGTACCTACTCACCCCTCCACTTT.